The 2 T cell receptor beta chains below were found in one sample sequenced in a study of blood T cell repertoires in COVID-19. Profiling relied on immunoSEQ multiplex PCR, and the TCRdb table lists in-frame clones only, not all of them. The sample yields 300,000 to 400,000 clones, 85% to 90% seen once. The sequenced sample consisted of peripheral blood. The receptor source for this set is a woman between 45 and 65 years old with COVID-19, enrolled during active disease.

V and J are TRBV4-1 and TRBJ1-1; D unclear. The length of the CDR3 is 13 residues. In germline, CDR1 is MGHRA, CDR2 YSYEKL. V gave up 1 base and J gave up 7 bases, with 10 bases separating them. CDR3 DNA: TGCGCCAGCAGCCAAGGTTACAGAAATGAAGCTTTCTTT. It specifies CASSQGYRNEAFF.

This chain links TRBV5-1 with TRBJ1-6, with unresolved D. The V gene lost 1 base and the J gene lost 10 bases, with 9 bases spanning the gap. Per germline, CDR1 SGHRS and CDR2 YFSETQ. The CDR3 covers 13 residues. CDR3 nucleotide sequence: TGCGCCAGCAGCTTGAATGTGGGCTCACCCCTCCACTTT. This gives the protein CASSLNVGSPLHF.